Listed below are T cell receptor beta chains from one sample, sequenced in a study of cytomegalovirus exposure and HLA in healthy donors. The assay was immunoSEQ multiplex PCR, and TCRdb's table has in-frame clones only and misses some. The sample consists of about 150,000 clones, 9.4% of them appearing once. The sample taken for sequencing was PBMCs. The origin of the receptors is a male donor in good health and CMV-seronegative. Each CDR3 is given with its conserved first and last residue. D genes are given only for firm matches. Not all rows give a size; the values are once, few, many and, for expanded clones, a class.

V: TRBV6-5
J: TRBJ1-1
D: TRBD1
size: .
DNA: TGTGCCAGCAGTTATAACAGGGGGCGGAGGGACACTGAAGCTTTCTTT
CDR3: CASSYNRGRRDTEAFF

V: TRBV25-1
J: TRBJ2-7
D: .
size: .
DNA: TGTGCCAGCAGCTCCCCCTCGTACGAGCAGTACTTC
CDR3: CASSSPSYEQYF

V: TRBV7-9
J: TRBJ2-5
D: .
size: .
DNA: TGTGCCAGCAGCTCCAAACCGGGACTTAACGAAGAGACCCAGTACTTC
CDR3: CASSSKPGLNEETQYF

V: TRBV6-6
J: TRBJ2-1
D: TRBD2
size: .
DNA: TGTGCCAGCAGTTACCCCAAGCGGGGGCACAATGAGCAGTTCTTC
CDR3: CASSYPKRGHNEQFF

V: TRBV29-1
J: TRBJ2-1
D: TRBD1
size: few
DNA: TGCAGCGTTGCCTTACCGACAGGGCCCTACAATGAGCAGTTCTTC
CDR3: CSVALPTGPYNEQFF

V: TRBV6-5
J: TRBJ1-1
D: .
size: few
DNA: TGTGCCAGCAGTCCCCTACCTCTCGGGTACACTGAAGCTTTCTTT
CDR3: CASSPLPLGYTEAFF

V: TRBV4-3
J: TRBJ2-1
D: TRBD1
size: .
DNA: TGCGCCAGCAGCCAAGGCCGACAGGGCGTATACAATGAGCAGTTCTTC
CDR3: CASSQGRQGVYNEQFF

V: TRBV9
J: TRBJ2-7
D: TRBD1
size: few
DNA: TGTGCCAGCAGCGGCGGGCGGGACAGGGTAAACGAGCAGTACTTC
CDR3: CASSGGRDRVNEQYF

V: TRBV19
J: TRBJ2-6
D: TRBD2
size: .
DNA: TGTGCCAGTAGTATCCGGAGCGGGGGGGCCCAAGGACCTGGGGCCAACGTCCTGACTTTC
CDR3: CASSIRSGGAQGPGANVLTF

V: TRBV7-9
J: TRBJ2-1
D: TRBD2
size: .
DNA: TGTGCCAGCAGCCCGAGGTCGGCACTAGCGGGAGTTGAGCAGTTCTTC
CDR3: CASSPRSALAGVEQFF

V: TRBV27
J: TRBJ2-7
D: TRBD1
size: .
DNA: TGTGCCAGCAGTGACCGGGACAGTACCTACGAGCAGTACTTC
CDR3: CASSDRDSTYEQYF

V: TRBV28
J: TRBJ2-3
D: TRBD1
size: few
DNA: TGTGCCAGCAGCCTGGGGGACAGGGGAGCAGATACGCAGTATTTT
CDR3: CASSLGDRGADTQYF

V: TRBV28
J: TRBJ2-1
D: TRBD2
size: few
DNA: TGTGCCAGCAGTTTAGGACTAGCGGGGGTGGGCAATGAGCAGTTCTTC
CDR3: CASSLGLAGVGNEQFF

V: TRBV7-9
J: TRBJ2-1
D: .
size: .
DNA: TGTGCCAGCAGTCCTACCCGTATCGGGTTCTTC
CDR3: CASSPTRIGFF

V: TRBV11-2
J: TRBJ1-1
D: .
size: .
DNA: TGTGCCAGCAGCCGCTGGGAGGGAATCCCCACGGACACTGAAGCTTTCTTT
CDR3: CASSRWEGIPTDTEAFF

V: TRBV19
J: TRBJ2-5
D: .
size: .
DNA: TGTGCCAGTAGTATACCTTTGGAGACCCAGTACTTC
CDR3: CASSIPLETQYF

V: TRBV18
J: TRBJ2-5
D: .
size: .
DNA: TGTGCCAGCTCACCATCGCTTCCGAGGCAAGAGACCCAGTACTTC
CDR3: CASSPSLPRQETQYF

V: TRBV19
J: TRBJ1-6
D: TRBD1
size: .
DNA: TGTGCCAGCTTAGAATCCGACAGGGGCCCCAATCCCCTCCACTTT
CDR3: CASLESDRGPNPLHF

V: TRBV5-6
J: TRBJ2-7
D: TRBD1
size: .
DNA: TGTGCCAGCAGCTACCCGGACAGGGGCGAGCAGTACTTC
CDR3: CASSYPDRGEQYF

V: TRBV9
J: TRBJ2-1
D: TRBD2
size: .
DNA: TGTGCCAGCAGCGTAGTGGGACTAGCGAATGAGCAGTTCTTC
CDR3: CASSVVGLANEQFF

V: TRBV9
J: TRBJ2-5
D: TRBD2
size: few
DNA: TGTGCCAGCAGCGTAGGATCCCCTAAGGCGGGGGGAGAGACCCAGTACTTC
CDR3: CASSVGSPKAGGETQYF

V: TRBV28
J: TRBJ1-2
D: TRBD1
size: few
DNA: TGTGCCAGCAGTCGGGACAGGTTTTCTATCTATGGCTACACCTTC
CDR3: CASSRDRFSIYGYTF

V: TRBV19
J: TRBJ2-7
D: TRBD1
size: few
DNA: TGTGCCAGTAGTACCCAAAACCCGGGACAGGGAACACCCTACGAGCAGTACTTC
CDR3: CASSTQNPGQGTPYEQYF

V: TRBV27
J: TRBJ2-1
D: .
size: once
DNA: TGTGCCAGCAGTTTATATAGCTCCTACAATGAGCAGTTCTTC
CDR3: CASSLYSSYNEQFF

V: TRBV6-5
J: TRBJ2-7
D: TRBD1
size: few
DNA: TGTGCCAGCAGTTACAGACAGGGAACCTACGAGCAGTACTTC
CDR3: CASSYRQGTYEQYF

V: TRBV28
J: TRBJ1-4
D: .
size: few
DNA: TGTGCCAGCACCCTCGGGGGGGACAATGAAAAACTGTTTTTT
CDR3: CASTLGGDNEKLFF

V: TRBV1
J: TRBJ2-1
D: .
size: few
DNA: TGCACCAGCAGCCGAGGACTAGCGGTGAGGCATGAGCAGTTCTTC
CDR3: CTSSRGLAVRHEQFF

V: TRBV30
J: TRBJ2-7
D: .
size: few
DNA: TGTGCCTGGAGTGGGGCTAGCGTTTCCTACGAGCAGTACTTC
CDR3: CAWSGASVSYEQYF

V: TRBV7-2
J: TRBJ2-3
D: TRBD2
size: .
DNA: TGTGCCAGCAGCTTAGTACCCTTGGCGGGGGGGCCCGAGGACACGCAGTATTTT
CDR3: CASSLVPLAGGPEDTQYF

V: TRBV27
J: TRBJ1-2
D: .
size: few
DNA: TGTGCCAGCAGTAAACAGGGAAACTATGGCTACACCTTC
CDR3: CASSKQGNYGYTF

V: TRBV11-2
J: TRBJ2-3
D: .
size: .
DNA: TGTGCCAGCAGCCTCTCGGGACTGGGTAATACGCAGTATTTT
CDR3: CASSLSGLGNTQYF

V: TRBV13
J: TRBJ2-1
D: .
size: .
DNA: TGTGCCAGCGCGGGGCGGAATGAGCAGTTCTTC
CDR3: CASAGRNEQFF

V: TRBV2
J: TRBJ1-6
D: TRBD1
size: few
DNA: TGTGCCAGCAGTGGGGACAGGGAGAATTCACCCCTCCACTTT
CDR3: CASSGDRENSPLHF

V: TRBV7-8
J: TRBJ1-1
D: .
size: few
DNA: TGTGCCAGCAACAGCAGGGGGAACACTGAAGCTTTCTTT
CDR3: CASNSRGNTEAFF

V: TRBV7-2
J: TRBJ2-3
D: TRBD2
size: few
DNA: TGTGCCAGCAGCTTTAGCGGGGGGCCACCGAGGAGCACAGATACGCAGTATTTT
CDR3: CASSFSGGPPRSTDTQYF

V: TRBV29-1
J: TRBJ1-2
D: .
size: few
DNA: TGCAGCGCAGACAGCCTACAGGGCTACACCTTC
CDR3: CSADSLQGYTF

V: TRBV2
J: TRBJ2-3
D: .
size: .
DNA: TGTGCCAGCAGTGATCGGGGCGGGGTAGATACGCAGTATTTT
CDR3: CASSDRGGVDTQYF

V: TRBV21-1
J: TRBJ2-7
D: .
size: .
DNA: TGTGCCAGCGGAAGATTTGGGACAGGGGGGACCTACGAGCAGTACTTC
CDR3: CASGRFGTGGTYEQYF

V: TRBV6-5
J: TRBJ1-1
D: TRBD1
size: .
DNA: TGTGCCAGCAGTTACCTGACAGGGACAATGAACACTGAAGCTTTCTTT
CDR3: CASSYLTGTMNTEAFF

V: TRBV6-5
J: TRBJ2-7
D: .
size: few
DNA: TGTGCCAGCAGTTACTGGGACGGACTAAGAGCCTACGAGCAGTACTTC
CDR3: CASSYWDGLRAYEQYF

V: TRBV6-5
J: TRBJ2-2
D: TRBD1
size: .
DNA: TGTGCCAGCAGTTTCCCAGGGGGCCGGGAGCTGTTTTTT
CDR3: CASSFPGGRELFF

V: TRBV18
J: TRBJ1-2
D: TRBD1
size: few
DNA: TGTGCCAGCTCACGGGCAGGGGGAGCCTATGGCTACACCTTC
CDR3: CASSRAGGAYGYTF

V: TRBV7-9
J: TRBJ1-4
D: TRBD1
size: few
DNA: TGTGCCAGCAGCTCCAAGGTGGGGACAGGGAGGGAAAAACTGTTTTTT
CDR3: CASSSKVGTGREKLFF

V: TRBV7-6
J: TRBJ2-3
D: TRBD2
size: .
DNA: TGTGCCAGCAGCACCCTCGGGGGGGTAGCAGATACGCAGTATTTT
CDR3: CASSTLGGVADTQYF

V: TRBV11-2
J: TRBJ2-1
D: .
size: .
DNA: TGTGCCAGCAGCTTAGACGGTCGTTACAATGAGCAGTTCTTC
CDR3: CASSLDGRYNEQFF

V: TRBV9
J: TRBJ2-3
D: TRBD2
size: .
DNA: TGTGCCAGCAGCGTAGGACTAGCGGGGGGGACAGATACGCAGTATTTT
CDR3: CASSVGLAGGTDTQYF

V: TRBV4-3
J: TRBJ2-1
D: .
size: .
DNA: TGCGCCAGCAGCCAAGATGGAGCCTACAATGAGCAGTTCTTC
CDR3: CASSQDGAYNEQFF

V: TRBV6-1
J: TRBJ2-5
D: TRBD2
size: .
DNA: TGTGCCAGCACCGGGTTCCGGGGGGGAGTGGAGACCCAGTACTTC
CDR3: CASTGFRGGVETQYF